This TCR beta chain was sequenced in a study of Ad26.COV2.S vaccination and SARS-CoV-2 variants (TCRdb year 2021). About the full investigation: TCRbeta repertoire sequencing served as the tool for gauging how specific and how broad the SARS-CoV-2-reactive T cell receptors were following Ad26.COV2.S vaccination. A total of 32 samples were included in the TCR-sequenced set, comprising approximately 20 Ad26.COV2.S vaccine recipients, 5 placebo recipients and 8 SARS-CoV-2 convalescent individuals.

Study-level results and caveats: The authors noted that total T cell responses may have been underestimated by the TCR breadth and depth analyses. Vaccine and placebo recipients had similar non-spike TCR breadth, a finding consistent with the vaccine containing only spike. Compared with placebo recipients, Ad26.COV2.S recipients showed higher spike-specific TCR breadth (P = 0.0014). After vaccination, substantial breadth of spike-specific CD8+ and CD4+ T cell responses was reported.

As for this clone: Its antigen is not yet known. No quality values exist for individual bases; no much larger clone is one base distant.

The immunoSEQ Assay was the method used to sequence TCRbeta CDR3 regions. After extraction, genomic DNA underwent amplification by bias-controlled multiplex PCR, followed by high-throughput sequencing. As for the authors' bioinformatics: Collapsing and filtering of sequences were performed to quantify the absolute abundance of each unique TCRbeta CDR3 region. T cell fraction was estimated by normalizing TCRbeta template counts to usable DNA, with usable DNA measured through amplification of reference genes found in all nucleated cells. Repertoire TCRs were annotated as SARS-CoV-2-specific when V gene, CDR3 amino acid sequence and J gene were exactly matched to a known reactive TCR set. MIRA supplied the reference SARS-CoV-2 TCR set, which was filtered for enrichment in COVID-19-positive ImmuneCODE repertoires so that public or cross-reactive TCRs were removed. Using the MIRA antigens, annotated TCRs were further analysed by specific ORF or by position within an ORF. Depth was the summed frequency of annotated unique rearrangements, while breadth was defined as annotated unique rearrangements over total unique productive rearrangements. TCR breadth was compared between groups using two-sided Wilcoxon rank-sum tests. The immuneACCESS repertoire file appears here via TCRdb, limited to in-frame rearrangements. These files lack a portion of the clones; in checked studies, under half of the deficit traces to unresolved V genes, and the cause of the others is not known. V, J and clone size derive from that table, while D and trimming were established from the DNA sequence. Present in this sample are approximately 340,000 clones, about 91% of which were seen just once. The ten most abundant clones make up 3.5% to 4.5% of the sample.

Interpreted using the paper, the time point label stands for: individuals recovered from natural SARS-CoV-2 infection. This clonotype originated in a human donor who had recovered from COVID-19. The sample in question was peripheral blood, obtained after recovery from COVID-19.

The DNA sequence reads TGTGCCAGCAGTAGACAGGGGGACTATGGCTACACCTTC. This is translated as CASSRQGDYGYTF. The chain is made from TRBV5-4 and TRBJ1-2, with 9 bases aligning to TRBD1. The germline V gene (reference sequence) gives CDR1 as SGHNT and CDR2 as YYREEE. For this chain, trimming is 5 bases at the V end and 3 bases at the J end, and the number of junction bases without a gene match is 2. The CDR3 sequence holds 13 residues, the cysteine and phenylalanine included. Just the 39-base CDR3 DNA is kept, in frame starting at base 1.